The source of this T cell receptor beta chain is a study of tissue T cells after allogeneic stem cell transplantation. Germline V CDR1 and CDR2: LNHDA, SQIVND (reference sequence). V was shortened by 8 bases and J by 3 bases, with 11 bases between the two germline ends. CDR3 length: 12 amino acids. Some clones are missing from TCRdb's copy, which holds only in-frame ones; the method was immunoSEQ multiplex PCR. The table has around 1,600 clones, roughly three quarters seen once; the top ten hold 20%. Here the sequenced sample was tissue from the stomach, taken at autopsy. The TCR comes from a female donor aged 60 or older with lung cancer. The rearrangement uses TRBV19 and TRBJ2-7, with unresolved D. CDR3 protein: CASCSTDYEQYF. CDR3 bases: TGTGCCAGTTGTTCCACGGACTACGAGCAGTACTTC.